The rows below give T cell receptor beta chains drawn from one sample of a study of breast tumors, draining lymph nodes, adjacent tissues. Each CDR3 protein gets one entry after TCRdb re-called the multiplex PCR reads with MiXCR. Of 15,000 to 20,000 distinct CDR3 sequences listed, over 40% are singletons. The sequenced sample consisted of breast tumor tissue. The origin of the receptors is a female donor with breast cancer. Some clones in this sample may be carry-over from other donors' samples. The CDR3 runs from the conserved cysteine through the conserved F or W. Each record gives: CDR3 length, V gene, clone size, D gene, J gene, CDR3 protein, CDR3 DNA. A D gene is named only where the DNA matches it firmly. Part of the rows lack a size; the others show once, few, many or a class for expanded clones.

16,TRBV6-5,-,TRBD1,TRBJ2-3,CASSYLGTGGSDTQYF,TGTGCCAGCAGTTACCTCGGGACAGGGGGCTCGGATACGCAGTATTTT
16,TRBV6-6,once,TRBD2,TRBJ2-7,CASSSSSGSDSYEQYF,TGTGCCAGCAGTTCCTCTAGCGGGAGTGATTCCTACGAGCAGTACTTC
15,TRBV6-1,-,-,TRBJ2-7,CASSSSTQLSYEQHF,TGTGCCAGCAGCTCGTCTACCCAACTCTCCTACGAGCAGCACTTC
13,TRBV5-1,-,-,TRBJ2-1,CASSVAPGTEQFF,TGCGCCAGCAGCGTAGCCCCGGGAACGGAGCAGTTCTTC
15,TRBV5-1,many,-,TRBJ2-1,CASSLDSGTYNEQFF,TGCGCCAGCAGCTTGGATTCAGGGACCTACAATGAGCAGTTCTTC
11,TRBV3-1,few,-,TRBJ1-1,CASSQGAEAFF,TGTGCCAGCAGCCAGGGGGCTGAAGCTTTCTTT
14,TRBV5-1,many,-,TRBJ1-5,CASSLGQPNHPQHF,TGCGCCAGCAGCTTGGGGCAGCCAAATCACCCCCAGCATTTT
16,TRBV19,many,-,TRBJ1-1,CASSISGQGRNTEAFF,TGTGCCAGTAGTATTTCAGGTCAAGGTCGGAACACTGAAGCTTTCTTT
14,TRBV7-2,many,-,TRBJ2-3,CASSSSRGADTQYF,TGTGCCAGCAGCTCATCCCGGGGCGCAGATACGCAGTATTTT
13,TRBV30,many,-,TRBJ2-1,CAWSVFQTGEQFF,TGTGCCTGGAGTGTATTCCAGACGGGTGAGCAGTTCTTC
17,TRBV25-1,-,-,TRBJ1-3,CASSEYLGRGAGNTIYF,TGTGCCAGCAGTGAATACCTTGGAAGGGGAGCTGGAAACACCATATATTTT
15,TRBV9,-,TRBD1,TRBJ2-1,CASSVRDSSCNEPFF,TGTGCCAGCAGCGTGAGGGACAGCTCCTGCAATGAGCCGTTCTTC
15,TRBV15,-,-,TRBJ2-1,CATSKARNSYNEQFF,TGTGCCACCAGCAAAGCGCGTAACTCCTACAATGAGCAGTTCTTC
13,TRBV9,-,-,TRBJ2-3,CASSLPGSDTQYF,TGTGCCAGCAGTCTCCCAGGGTCAGATACGCAGTATTTT
15,TRBV20-1,many,-,TRBJ1-3,CSARDGEQGGNTIYF,TGCAGTGCTAGAGATGGAGAGCAGGGGGGAAACACCATATATTTT
13,TRBV24-1,-,-,TRBJ1-5,CATSAGADQPQHF,TGTGCCACCAGTGCAGGGGCGGATCAGCCCCAGCATTTT
14,TRBV2,-,TRBD2,TRBJ2-7,CASGTSGSSYEQYF,TGTGCCAGCGGGACTAGCGGGAGTTCTTACGAGCAGTACTTC
13,TRBV25-1,-,-,TRBJ1-2,CASGDDLQVGYTF,TGTGCCAGCGGTGACGACCTCCAGGTCGGCTACACCTTC
15,TRBV11-2,many,TRBD2,TRBJ2-1,CASSPRTSGRNEQFF,TGTGCCAGCAGCCCGAGGACTAGCGGGAGAAATGAGCAGTTCTTC